This T cell receptor (beta chain) emerged from a study of OX40 agonist ivuxolimab in advanced cancers. TCRdb's table, derived via immunoSEQ multiplex PCR, lists solely in-frame clones and lacks some. The sample records some 18,000 clones, 80% to 90% being singletons. V lost 6 bases, J lost 7 bases, and 14 bases lay in between. From germline, CDR1 is SGHTA and CDR2 FQGNSA. CDR3 length equals 13 residues. For this clone: Its specificity is not known.

The study, taken as a whole, reports: The investigators did not determine what antigen specificity the expanded peripheral T cells had. CD8+ T cells showed, on average, more clonal expansion than CD4+ cells.

The sample here was CD4+ or CD8+ T cells sorted from blood, taken in a trial of the OX40 agonist ivuxolimab. The sequence derives from an adult with an advanced solid tumor such as melanoma, head and neck, liver or kidney cancer. J is TRBJ2-3 and V is TRBV7-2; tentative D call: TRBD2 (6 bases). CDR3 DNA: TGTGCCAGCAGACGAGTGGCGGGATATACGCAGTATTTT. Amino acid sequence: CASRRVAGYTQYF. The full variable domain, rest sourced from reference TRBV7-2 and TRBJ2-3, is GAGVSQSPSNKVTEKGKDVELRCDPISGHTALYWYRQSLGQGLEFLIYFQGNSAPDKSGLPSDRFSAERTGGSVSTLTIQRTQQEDSAVYLCASRRVAGYTQYFGPGTRLTVL.